The text below deals with one T cell receptor (beta chain). The data were obtained in a study of blood T cell repertoires in COVID-19. Background on the study: Samples of COVID-19 (acute and convalescent) were obtained from the United States, Italy and Spain.

V lost 1 base and J 2 bases, leaving 7 bases between the germline ends. CDR1 is LGHDT, CDR2 YNNKEL, per germline (reference sequence). The CDR3 spans 14 residues. The table came from immunoSEQ multiplex PCR; TCRdb's copy has only in-frame clones and leaves some out. Among about 490,000 clones listed, roughly 88% were seen once. Sequenced sample: peripheral blood. This clonotype was obtained from a human donor in a cohort sampled during active COVID-19. The rearrangement links TRBV3-1 (or the pseudogene TRBV3-2) to TRBJ2-3; D remains ambiguous. The CDR3 reads CASSQGPVTDTQYF. The CDR3 nucleotides are TGTGCCAGCAGCCAAGGTCCGGTCACAGATACGCAGTATTTT.